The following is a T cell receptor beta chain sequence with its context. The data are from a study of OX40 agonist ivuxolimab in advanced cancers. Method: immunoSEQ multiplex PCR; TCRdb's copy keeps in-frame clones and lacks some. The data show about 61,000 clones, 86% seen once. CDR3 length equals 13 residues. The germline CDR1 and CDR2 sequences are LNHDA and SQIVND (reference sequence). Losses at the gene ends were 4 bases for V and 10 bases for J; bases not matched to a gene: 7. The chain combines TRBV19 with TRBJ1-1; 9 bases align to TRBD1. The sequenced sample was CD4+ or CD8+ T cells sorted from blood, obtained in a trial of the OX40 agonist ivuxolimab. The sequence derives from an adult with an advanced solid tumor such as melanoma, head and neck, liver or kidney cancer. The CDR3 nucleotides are TGTGCCAGTAGTAGAAGGGACAGGGAGCGAGCTTTCTTT. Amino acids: CASSRRDRERAFF.